The sequence of this TCR beta chain was determined in a study of blood T cell repertoires in COVID-19. Seattle cases were enrolled at active infection and followed longitudinally. Clones were sequenced by immunoSEQ multiplex PCR, and TCRdb holds only the in-frame ones, with some missing. The table lists roughly 340,000 clones, about 87% of them singletons. The receptor's source is a woman aged 50 to 60 with COVID-19, enrolled during active disease. The sample taken for sequencing was peripheral blood.

The CDR3: CASSLQGHYEQYF. CDR3 bases: TGTGCCAGCAGCTTGCAGGGTCACTACGAGCAGTACTTC. V usage is TRBV5-4 and J usage is TRBJ2-7, with D tentatively TRBD1 (5 bases). V gave up 1 base and J gave up 3 bases, with 8 bases separating them. Looked up from germline, CDR1 is SGHNT and CDR2 is YYREEE (reference sequence). This CDR3 is 13 amino acids long.